Given below is one TCR beta chain in context. What it binds is unknown. The data belong to a study of CXCR3-negative and CXCR3-positive naive CD8 T cells. UMI-labeled 5' RACE TRB cDNA libraries were prepared from the cells. TCRdb re-called the 5' RACE reads; every CDR3 protein appears as one record, without DNA. The sample includes over 70,000 distinct CDR3 sequences. Findings and caveats of the study: The study found CXCR3 expression partially decreased after cryopreservation and ran most assays on fresh PBMCs. Naive CXCR3-negative and CXCR3-positive cells had similar TRBV-TRBJ usage; memory differed. Against CXCR3-negative naive cells, CXCR3-positive naive cells showed more hydrophobic TRB CDR3s.

The naive CD8+ gate required CD45RO-CCR7+CD27+CD95- phenotype. Per the germline V gene, CDR1 is MRHNA and CDR2 is SNTAGT. The CDR3 is 17 residues long. Sequenced material: naive CXCR3+ CD8+ T cells from blood. The subset is: CD45RO-CCR7+CD27+CD95- naive CD8+ T cells expressing CXCR3 (TNR3+). This TCR was sampled from a human donor in good health. Some clones in this sample may be carry-over from other donors' samples. The chain couples TRBV6-4 to TRBJ2-1; the TCRdb D gene call, TRBD2, has no DNA to confirm it. CDR3 sequence: CASSDSNQASGGNEQFF.